This paragraph reports one TCR beta chain. Its ends do not fully match the called genes, so a read error is possible. This specimen comes from a study of metastatic and nonmetastatic thyroid tumors. Study in general: The study looked at repertoires side by side in blood and in tumor or nodule tissue from malignant and benign thyroid patients.

In the authors' methods: Clinicopathological groups supplied CDR3 differences that were used to build a distant-metastasis classifier for papillary thyroid cancer. TCRdb reanalyzed the PCR reads with MiXCR. The authors' filters were not applied to this entry. Of around 37,000 clones in the sample, 25% to 30% are singletons; the top ten hold about 8.9%. Per the germline V gene, CDR1 is SGHVS and CDR2 is FQNEAQ. The CDR3 contains 13 residues. Thyroid surgery was preceded by no treatment in any patient. The sample consisted of blood. The J gene is TRBJ2-1, the V gene TRBV7-8; no definite D call. The TCR comes from a female donor with papillary thyroid cancer or a benign thyroid nodule (not recorded which). Some clones in this sample may be carry-over from other donors' samples. In DNA form, the CDR3 reads TGTGCCAGCAGTACCGGTACACACAATGATCAGTTCTTC. Protein sequence: CASSTGTHNDQFF.